One and the same sample provided the 20 T cell receptor beta chains below, sequenced in a study of blood T cell repertoires in COVID-19. Measured with immunoSEQ multiplex PCR; TCRdb has only the in-frame clones, and not every one. Here the sample spans more than 350,000 clones, about 90% being singletons. Specimen: peripheral blood. The receptor source for this set is a woman aged 25-40 years with COVID-19, enrolled during active disease.

A single count supports this clone. The CDR3 protein is CASSFGRERVYEQYF. CDR3 coding DNA: TGTGCCAGCAGCTTCGGACGGGAAAGGGTCTACGAGCAGTACTTC. This sequence joins TRBV7-2 and TRBJ2-7; possibly TRBD2 for D (5 bases). CDR1 SGHTA and CDR2 FQGNSA come from the germline V gene. The CDR3 length is 15 residues. V was cut by 3 bases and J by 3 bases, with 15 bases left in between. Full variable domain (remainder filled in from reference TRBV7-2 and TRBJ2-7): GAGVSQSPSNKVTEKGKDVELRCDPISGHTALYWYRQSLGQGLEFLIYFQGNSAPDKSGLPSDRFSAERTGGSVSTLTIQRTQQEDSAVYLCASSFGRERVYEQYFGPGTRLTVT.

CDR3 protein: CASTQGALEKLFF. CDR3 DNA sequence: TGTGCCAGCACCCAGGGGGCGCTTGAAAAACTGTTTTTT. The chain joins TRBV2 to TRBJ1-4; TRBD1 aligns across 8 bases. The V gene end was trimmed by 7 bases and the J gene end by 7 bases; junction bases not matched to a gene: 5. The CDR3 extends over 13 amino acids. In germline, CDR1 is SNHLY, CDR2 FYNNEI. Together with reference TRBV2 and TRBJ1-4, the CDR3 gives the full variable domain: EPEVTQTPSHQVTQMGQEVILRCVPISNHLYFYWYRQILGQKVEFLVSFYNNEISEKSEIFDDQFSVERPDGSNFTLKIRSTKLEDSAMYFCASTQGALEKLFFGSGTQLSVL.

The J gene is TRBJ2-7, the V gene TRBV5-6; 7 bases are a match to TRBD1. V lost 4 bases and J lost 2; bases outside the gene matches: 9. This CDR3 is built from 15 residues. In germline, CDR1 is SGHDT, CDR2 YYEEEE. CDR3 nucleotide sequence: TGTGCCAGCAGCCGGTACAGGGGATCACCCTACGAGCAGTACTTC. It specifies CASSRYRGSPYEQYF.

This clone was seen once. This chain connects TRBV6-2 or TRBV6-3 to TRBJ2-1; TRBD2 aligns across 9 bases. The CDR3 runs 16 residues. The germline CDR1 and CDR2 sequences are MNHEY and SVGEGT. V dropped 0 bases and J dropped 4; count of bases not matched to a gene: 4. This chain's CDR3 is CASSYSETSGYNEQFF. The DNA for the CDR3 is TGTGCCAGCAGTTACTCCGAGACTAGCGGTTACAATGAGCAGTTCTTC.

In this sample, this clone turned up once. The chain uses TRBV5-1 and TRBJ2-1; tentatively, D is TRBD1 (6 bases). Germline assignment: CDR1 SGHRS and CDR2 YFSETQ. Trimming removed 0 bases at V and 9 bases at J, with 10 bases between. This CDR3 comprises 13 residues. CDR3 sequence: CASSLVDRGEQFF. CDR3 sequence (DNA): TGCGCCAGCAGCTTGGTGGACAGAGGTGAGCAGTTCTTC. The full variable domain, its missing parts supplied by reference TRBV5-1 and TRBJ2-1, is KAGVTQTPRYLIKTRGQQVTLSCSPISGHRSVSWYQQTPGQGLQFLFEYFSETQRNKGNFPGRFSGRQFSNSRSEMNVSTLELGDSALYLCASSLVDRGEQFFGPGTRLTVL.

The chain is built from TRBV4-2 and TRBJ2-2; maybe TRBD1 (6 bases). V was trimmed by 4 bases and J by 4 bases, leaving 16 bases between them. There are 16 residues in the CDR3. Germline V gene sequence: CDR1 LGHNA, CDR2 YNFKEQ. This chain's CDR3 is CASSRSRGSGTGELFF. The CDR3, as DNA: TGTGCCAGCAGCCGGTCGAGGGGGAGTGGCACCGGGGAGCTGTTTTTT.

The chain joins TRBV4-3 to TRBJ2-4; tentatively, D is TRBD1 (5 bases). The V end lost 4 bases, the J end lost 2 bases, and 18 bases lay between the germline ends. The CDR3 has 17 residues. Germline CDR1 is LGHNA and CDR2 is YSLEER. CDR3 residues: CASSLLSPGHTKNIQYF. Here the CDR3 DNA reads TGCGCCAGCAGCCTGCTGTCACCCGGACACACCAAAAACATTCAGTACTTC.

CDR3 in amino acids: CASGARLRYNEQFF. For the CDR3, the DNA is TGTGCCAGCGGGGCGCGCCTCCGATACAATGAGCAGTTCTTC. The chain joins TRBV28 to TRBJ2-1; TRBD1 is a possible D gene (5 bases). Germline V gene data show CDR1 as MDHEN and CDR2 as SYDVKM. The V and J ends lost 8 bases and 4 bases respectively, with 15 bases between them. The CDR3 length is 14 residues.

The chain links TRBV7-3 to TRBJ2-3; 7 positions match TRBD1. The germline V gene has CDR1 SGHTA and CDR2 FQGTGA. CDR3 length: 14 residues. V lost 5 bases and J lost 2; bases outside the gene matches: 4. CDR3 protein: CASSLRGNTDTQYF. CDR3 coding DNA: TGTGCCAGCAGCCTCAGGGGGAACACAGATACGCAGTATTTT.

The V call is TRBV6-6, the J call TRBJ1-5, with TRBD1 matching 9 bases. Germline CDR1 MNHNY, CDR2 SVGAGI (reference sequence). The junction had 9 bases not matched to a gene; V was cut back by 6 bases and J by 6 bases. There are 15 residues in the CDR3. CDR3 coding DNA: TGTGCCAGCAGACCAACAGGGGGCCGCGGTCAGCCCCAGCATTTT. Translating gives CASRPTGGRGQPQHF.

The chain links TRBV30 to TRBJ2-7, with D possibly TRBD2 on 7 matching bases. CDR1 is GTSNPN and CDR2 is SVGIG in the germline V gene (reference sequence). There are 11 residues in the CDR3. The V and J ends lost 5 bases and 4 bases respectively, with 9 bases between them. CDR3 in amino acids: CAWEGGYEQYF. The CDR3 DNA is TGTGCCTGGGAGGGGGGGTACGAGCAGTACTTC.

The chain is built from TRBV28 and TRBJ1-1; D possibly corresponds to TRBD1 (6 bases). In germline, CDR1 is MDHEN, CDR2 SYDVKM. This CDR3 is 11 amino acids long. V lost 7 bases and J lost 10, with 13 bases in between. Written as DNA, the CDR3 is TGTGCCAGCACCAACAGGGCCAGAGCTTTCTTT. This translates into CASTNRARAFF.

V gene TRBV30 combines with J gene TRBJ1-1, with D uncertain. The CDR3 loop spans 13 amino acids. CDR1 is GTSNPN and CDR2 is SVGIG in the germline V gene (reference sequence). Trimming took off 0 bases at V and 2 bases at J, with 7 bases between the two ends. CDR3 coding DNA: TGTGCCTGGAGTGTACAAATTAACACTGAAGCTTTCTTT. Protein sequence: CAWSVQINTEAFF.

V gene TRBV15 combines with J gene TRBJ2-7; TRBD2 is a possible D gene (5 bases). V was shortened by 0 bases and J by 2 bases, with 11 bases between the two germline ends. There are 15 residues in the CDR3. CDR1 is LNHNV, CDR2 YYDKDF, per germline (reference sequence). The CDR3 DNA reads as TGTGCCACCAGCAGAGATCGGCTAGCAGCCTACGAGCAGTACTTC. Translation: CATSRDRLAAYEQYF.

V gene TRBV7-2 combines with J gene TRBJ2-5; possible D gene TRBD1, 6 bases. The V end was cut by 5 bases, the J end by 5 bases, with 15 bases between. The V gene's germline CDR1 is SGHTA and CDR2 FQGNSA. CDR3 size: 14 residues. Here the CDR3 reads CASSPQTGMETQYF. The CDR3 DNA reads as TGTGCCAGCAGCCCCCAGACAGGAATGGAGACCCAGTACTTC.

This clone was observed a single time. The CDR3 sequence: CASSSDQGRGEAFF. The CDR3 nucleotides are TGTGCCAGCAGTTCTGACCAGGGGCGAGGTGAAGCTTTCTTT. This sequence joins TRBV6-5 and TRBJ1-1; possibly TRBD1 for D (6 bases). Germline CDR1 is MNHEY and CDR2 is SVGAGI. V was trimmed by 4 bases and J by 7 bases, leaving 16 bases between them. The CDR3 extends over 14 amino acids.

J is TRBJ2-3 and V is TRBV10-2; possibly TRBD2 for D (6 bases). CDR3 size: 13 residues. Trimming took off 2 bases at V and 4 bases at J, with 7 bases between the two ends. Germline lookup yields CDR1 WSHSY and CDR2 SAAADI. This CDR3 reads CASSEGGADTQYF. CDR3 DNA: TGCGCCAGCAGTGAGGGCGGGGCAGATACGCAGTATTTT.

The CDR3, as DNA: TGTGCCAGCGCCGAAGGGACAGGAAACACTGAAGCTTTCTTT. This translates into CASAEGTGNTEAFF. The V call is TRBV6-4, the J call TRBJ1-1; 8 bases match TRBD1. The CDR3 has 14 amino acids. The V gene end was trimmed by 8 bases and the J gene end by 2 bases; junction bases not matched to a gene: 7. Germline CDR1 and CDR2: MRHNA and SNTAGT.

The chain recombines TRBV6-5 with TRBJ2-7, with 9 bases lining up with TRBD2. Trimming removed 5 bases from V and 0 bases from J; junction bases left unmatched: 5. The CDR3 sequence is 15 residues long. Germline V gene data show CDR1 as MNHEY and CDR2 as SVGAGI. CDR3 nucleotide sequence: TGTGCCAGCAGTCCCTTGACTAGCGGCTCCTACGAGCAGTACTTC. Translating gives CASSPLTSGSYEQYF.

The rearrangement uses TRBV6-6 and TRBJ1-2, with D possibly TRBD1 on 6 matching bases. The CDR3 covers 15 residues. CDR1 and CDR2 (germline): MNHNY, SVGAGI (reference sequence). Between the trimmed V and J ends, which lost 4 bases and 0 bases, there was a span of 12 bases. CDR3 sequence reads: CASSSGAVTNYGYTF. CDR3 in DNA: TGTGCCAGCAGTTCAGGGGCCGTAACTAACTATGGCTACACCTTC.